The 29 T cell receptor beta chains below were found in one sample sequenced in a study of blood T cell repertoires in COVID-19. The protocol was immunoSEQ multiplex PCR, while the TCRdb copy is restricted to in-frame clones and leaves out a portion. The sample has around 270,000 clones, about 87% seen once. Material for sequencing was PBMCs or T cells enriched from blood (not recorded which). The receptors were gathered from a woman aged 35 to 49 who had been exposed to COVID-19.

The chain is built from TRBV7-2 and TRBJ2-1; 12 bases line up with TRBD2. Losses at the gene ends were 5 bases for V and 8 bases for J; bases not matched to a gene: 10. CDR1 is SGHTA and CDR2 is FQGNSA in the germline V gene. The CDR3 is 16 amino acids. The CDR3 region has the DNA TGTGCCAGCAGCCAAGGACTAGCGGGGCTTATTTATGAGCAGTTCTTC. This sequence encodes CASSQGLAGLIYEQFF.

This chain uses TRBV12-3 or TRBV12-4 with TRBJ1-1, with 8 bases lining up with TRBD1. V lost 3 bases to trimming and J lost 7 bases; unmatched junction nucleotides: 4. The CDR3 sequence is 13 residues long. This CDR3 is CASSFGGQGEAFF. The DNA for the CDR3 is TGTGCCAGCAGTTTTGGCGGACAGGGTGAAGCTTTCTTT.

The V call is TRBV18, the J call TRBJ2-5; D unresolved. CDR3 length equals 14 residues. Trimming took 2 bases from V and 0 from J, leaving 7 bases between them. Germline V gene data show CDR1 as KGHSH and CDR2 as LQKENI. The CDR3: CASSPIVNQETQYF. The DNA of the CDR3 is TGTGCCAGCTCACCAATAGTCAACCAAGAGACCCAGTACTTC.

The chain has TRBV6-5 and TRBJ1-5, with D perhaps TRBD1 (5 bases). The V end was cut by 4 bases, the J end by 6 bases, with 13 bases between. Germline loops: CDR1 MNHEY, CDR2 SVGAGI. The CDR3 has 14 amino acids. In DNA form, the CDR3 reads TGTGCCAGCAGTTCATTCAGGGAATCTCAGCCCCAGCATTTT. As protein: CASSSFRESQPQHF.

CDR3 sequence (DNA): TGTGCCAGCAGCTTCCCTGTGACAGGAAAGATGGAGACCCAGTACTTC. Protein: CASSFPVTGKMETQYF. The chain uses TRBV7-6 and TRBJ2-5; the D gene is possibly TRBD1 (6 bases). Trimming removed 3 bases at V and 5 bases at J, with 19 bases between. The CDR3 runs 16 residues. Germline CDR1 and CDR2: SGHVS and FNYEAQ.

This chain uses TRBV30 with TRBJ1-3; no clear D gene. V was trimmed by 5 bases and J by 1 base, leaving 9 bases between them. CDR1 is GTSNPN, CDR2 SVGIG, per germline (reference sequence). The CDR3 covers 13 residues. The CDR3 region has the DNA TGTGCCTGGGATCTTCGGTCTGGAAACACCATATATTTT. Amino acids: CAWDLRSGNTIYF.

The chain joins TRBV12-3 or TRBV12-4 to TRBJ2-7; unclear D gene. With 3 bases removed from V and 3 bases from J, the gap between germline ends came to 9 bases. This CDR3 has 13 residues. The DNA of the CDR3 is TGTGCCAGCAGTTTTACGGCAGGCTACGAGCAGTACTTC. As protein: CASSFTAGYEQYF.

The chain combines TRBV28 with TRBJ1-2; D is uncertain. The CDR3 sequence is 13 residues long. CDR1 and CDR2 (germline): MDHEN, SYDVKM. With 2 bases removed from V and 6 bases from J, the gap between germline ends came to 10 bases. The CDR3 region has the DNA TGTGCCAGCAGTTTAGGAGGGCACAATGGCTACACCTTC. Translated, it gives CASSLGGHNGYTF.

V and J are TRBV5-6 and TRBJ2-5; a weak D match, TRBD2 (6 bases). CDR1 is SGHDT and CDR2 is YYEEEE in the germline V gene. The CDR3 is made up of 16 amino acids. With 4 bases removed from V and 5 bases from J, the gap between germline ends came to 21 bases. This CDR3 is CASSRLADLAGETQYF. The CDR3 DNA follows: TGTGCCAGCAGCAGGTTAGCGGATCTGGCGGGGGAGACCCAGTACTTC.

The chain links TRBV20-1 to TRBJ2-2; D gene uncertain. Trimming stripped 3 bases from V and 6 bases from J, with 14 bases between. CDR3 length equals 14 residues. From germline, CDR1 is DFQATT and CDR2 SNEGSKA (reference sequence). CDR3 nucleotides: TGCAGTGCTAGTCTGACAAACCCTCCCGGGGAGCTGTTTTTT. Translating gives CSASLTNPPGELFF.

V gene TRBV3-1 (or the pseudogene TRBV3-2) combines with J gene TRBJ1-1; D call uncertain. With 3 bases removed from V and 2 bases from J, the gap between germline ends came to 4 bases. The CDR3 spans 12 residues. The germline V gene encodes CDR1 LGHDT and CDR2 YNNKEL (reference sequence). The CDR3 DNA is TGTGCCAGCAGCCAGACAAACACTGAAGCTTTCTTT. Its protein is CASSQTNTEAFF.

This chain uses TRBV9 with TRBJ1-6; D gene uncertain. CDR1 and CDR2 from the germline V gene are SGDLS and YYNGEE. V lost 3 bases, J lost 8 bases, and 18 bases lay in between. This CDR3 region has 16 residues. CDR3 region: CASSERAGLSDSPLHF. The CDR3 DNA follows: TGTGCCAGCAGCGAGCGGGCTGGTCTTTCTGATTCACCCCTCCACTTT.

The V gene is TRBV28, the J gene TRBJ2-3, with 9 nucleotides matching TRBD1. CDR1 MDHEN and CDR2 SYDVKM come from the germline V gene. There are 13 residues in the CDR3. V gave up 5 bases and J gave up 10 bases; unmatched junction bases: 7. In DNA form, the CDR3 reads TGTGCCAGCAGTCTACAGGGGGCCGCACCGCAGTATTTT. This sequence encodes CASSLQGAAPQYF. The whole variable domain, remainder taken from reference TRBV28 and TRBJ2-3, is DVKVTQSSRYLVKRTGEKVFLECVQDMDHENMFWYRQDPGLGLRLIYFSYDVKMKEKGDIPEGYSVSREKKERFSLILESASTNQTSMYLCASSLQGAAPQYFGPGTRLTVL.

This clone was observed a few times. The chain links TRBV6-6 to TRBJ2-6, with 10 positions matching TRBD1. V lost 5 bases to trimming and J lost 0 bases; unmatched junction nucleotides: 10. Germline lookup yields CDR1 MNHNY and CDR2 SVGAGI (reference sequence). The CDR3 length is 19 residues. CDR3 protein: CASSRQGALQSSGANVLTF. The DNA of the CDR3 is TGTGCCAGCAGTCGACAGGGGGCTTTACAAAGCTCTGGGGCCAACGTCCTGACTTTC.

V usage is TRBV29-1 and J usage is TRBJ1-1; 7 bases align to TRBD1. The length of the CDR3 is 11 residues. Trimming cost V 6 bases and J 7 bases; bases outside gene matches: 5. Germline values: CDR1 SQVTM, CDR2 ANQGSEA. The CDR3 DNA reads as TGCAGCGTCCTTACAGGGGATGAAGCTTTCTTT. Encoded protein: CSVLTGDEAFF. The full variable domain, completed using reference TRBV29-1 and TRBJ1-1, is SAVISQKPSRDICQRGTSLTIQCQVDSQVTMMFWYRQQPGQSLTLIATANQGSEATYESGFVIDKFPISRPNLTFSTLTVSNMSPEDSSIYLCSVLTGDEAFFGQGTRLTVV.

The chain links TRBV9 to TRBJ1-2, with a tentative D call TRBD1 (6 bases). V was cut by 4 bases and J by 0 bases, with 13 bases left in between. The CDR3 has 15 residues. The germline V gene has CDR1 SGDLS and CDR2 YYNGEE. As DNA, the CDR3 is TGTGCCAGCAGCACAGGGTACTTGGCTAACTATGGCTACACCTTC. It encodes CASSTGYLANYGYTF.

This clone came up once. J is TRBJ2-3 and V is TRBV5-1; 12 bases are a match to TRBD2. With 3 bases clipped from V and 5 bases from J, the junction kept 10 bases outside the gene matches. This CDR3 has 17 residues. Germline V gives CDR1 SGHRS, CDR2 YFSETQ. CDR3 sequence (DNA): TGCGCCAGCAGCTCCCTTACTAGCGGGGGGCCGGGAGATACGCAGTATTTT. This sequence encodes CASSSLTSGGPGDTQYF.

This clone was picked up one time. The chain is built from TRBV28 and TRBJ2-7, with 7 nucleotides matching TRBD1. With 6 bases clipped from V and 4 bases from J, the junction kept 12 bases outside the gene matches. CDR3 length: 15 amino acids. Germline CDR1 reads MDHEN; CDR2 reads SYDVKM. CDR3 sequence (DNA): TGTGCCAGCAGCACCTTGACAGGGTGGAGTTACGAGCAGTACTTC. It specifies CASSTLTGWSYEQYF.

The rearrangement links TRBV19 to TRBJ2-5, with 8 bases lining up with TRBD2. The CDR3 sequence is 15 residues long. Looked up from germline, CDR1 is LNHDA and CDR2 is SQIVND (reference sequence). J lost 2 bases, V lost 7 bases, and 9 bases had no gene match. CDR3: CASNPGGQGQETQYF. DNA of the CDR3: TGTGCCAGTAACCCGGGGGGGCAGGGTCAAGAGACCCAGTACTTC. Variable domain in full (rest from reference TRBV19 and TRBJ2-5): DGGITQSPKYLFRKEGQNVTLSCEQNLNHDAMYWYRQDPGQGLRLIYYSQIVNDFQKGDIAEGYSVSREKKESFPLTVTSAQKNPTAFYLCASNPGGQGQETQYFGPGTRLLVL.

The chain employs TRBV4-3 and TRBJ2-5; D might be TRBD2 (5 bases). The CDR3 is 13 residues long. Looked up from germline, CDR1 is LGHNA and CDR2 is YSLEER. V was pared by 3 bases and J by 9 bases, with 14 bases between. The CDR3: CASSQEYLAPQYF. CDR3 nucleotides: TGCGCCAGCAGCCAGGAGTATCTAGCCCCCCAGTACTTC.

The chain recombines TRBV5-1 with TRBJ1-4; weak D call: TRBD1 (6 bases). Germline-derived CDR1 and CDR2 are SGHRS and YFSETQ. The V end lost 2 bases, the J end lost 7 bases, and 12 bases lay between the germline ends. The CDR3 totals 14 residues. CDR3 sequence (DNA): TGCGCCAGCAGCTTACCGGGACAAGCTGAAAAACTGTTTTTT. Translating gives CASSLPGQAEKLFF.

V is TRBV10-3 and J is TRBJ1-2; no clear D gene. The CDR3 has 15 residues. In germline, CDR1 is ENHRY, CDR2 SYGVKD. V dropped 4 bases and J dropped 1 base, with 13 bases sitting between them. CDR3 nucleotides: TGTGCCATCAGTGTAGAACGCCTCCTTAACTATGGCTACACCTTC. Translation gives CAISVERLLNYGYTF.

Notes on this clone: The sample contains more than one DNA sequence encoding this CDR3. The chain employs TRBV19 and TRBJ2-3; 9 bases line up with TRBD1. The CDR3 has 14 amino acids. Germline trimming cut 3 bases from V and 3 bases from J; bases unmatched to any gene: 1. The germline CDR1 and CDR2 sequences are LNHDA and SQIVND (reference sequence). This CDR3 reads CASSMGQGTDTQYF. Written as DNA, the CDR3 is TGTGCCAGTAGTATGGGACAGGGAACAGATACGCAGTATTTT.

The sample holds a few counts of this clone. CDR3 nucleotides: TGTGCCACCCATGGAGGGTTCCTTGGGAACGAGCAGTACTTC. Protein: CATHGGFLGNEQYF. This chain joins TRBV7-8 and TRBJ2-7; possibly TRBD2 for D (6 bases). V was clipped by 10 bases and J by 5 bases, with 21 bases between them. The CDR3 consists of 14 residues. The germline gives CDR1 SGHVS, CDR2 FQNEAQ.

CDR3: CAISAGWEGTEAFF. The DNA for the CDR3 is TGTGCCATCAGTGCGGGGTGGGAGGGCACTGAAGCTTTCTTT. This rearrangement joins TRBV10-3 to TRBJ1-1, with D uncertain. Germline V gives CDR1 ENHRY, CDR2 SYGVKD. CDR3 size: 14 residues. Between the trimmed V and J ends, which lost 4 bases and 4 bases, there was a span of 13 bases.

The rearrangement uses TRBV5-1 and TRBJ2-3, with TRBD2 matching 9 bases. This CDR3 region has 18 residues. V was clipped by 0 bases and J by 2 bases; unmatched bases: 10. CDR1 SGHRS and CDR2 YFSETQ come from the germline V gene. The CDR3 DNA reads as TGCGCCAGCAGCTTGGAGGTTGTAAGCGGGGGGTACACAGATACGCAGTATTTT. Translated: CASSLEVVSGGYTDTQYF.

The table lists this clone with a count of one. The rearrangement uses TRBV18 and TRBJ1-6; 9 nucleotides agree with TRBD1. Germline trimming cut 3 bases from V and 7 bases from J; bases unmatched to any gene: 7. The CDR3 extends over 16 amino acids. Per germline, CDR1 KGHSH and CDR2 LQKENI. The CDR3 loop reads CASSPTQGARNSPLHF. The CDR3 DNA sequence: TGTGCCAGCTCACCGACACAGGGGGCCAGGAATTCACCCCTCCACTTT.

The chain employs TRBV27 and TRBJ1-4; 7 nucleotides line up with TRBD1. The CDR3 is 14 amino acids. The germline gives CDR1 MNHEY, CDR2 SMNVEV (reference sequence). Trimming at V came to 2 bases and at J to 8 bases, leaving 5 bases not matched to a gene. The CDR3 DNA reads TGTGCCAGCAGTTTAAGGGGGCAAGGGGAAAAACTGTTTTTT. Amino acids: CASSLRGQGEKLFF.

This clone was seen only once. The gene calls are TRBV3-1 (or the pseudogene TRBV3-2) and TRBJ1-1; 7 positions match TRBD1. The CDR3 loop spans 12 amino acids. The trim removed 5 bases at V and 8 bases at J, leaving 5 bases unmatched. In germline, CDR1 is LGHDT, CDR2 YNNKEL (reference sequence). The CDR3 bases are TGTGCCAGCAGCAACAGGGGAAGGGAAGCTTTCTTT. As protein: CASSNRGREAFF.